A selection of T cell receptor beta chains follows, all from one sample in a study of cytomegalovirus exposure and HLA in healthy donors. Sequenced by immunoSEQ multiplex PCR; TCRdb stores in-frame clones only, minus some. The data hold more than 95,000 clones, with 80% observed a single time. The specimen was PBMCs. The receptor set was obtained from a man between 25 and 39 years old in good health and CMV-seropositive. Each CDR3 is given with its conserved first and last residue. The order of the fields is V gene, D gene, J gene, clone size, CDR3 protein, CDR3 DNA. A D gene is named only where the DNA matches it firmly. For some rows the clone size is stated as once, few or many, or as a class when expanded; others skip it.

TRBV2	-	TRBJ2-7	-	CASSPGTNSYEQYF	TGTGCCAGCAGTCCTGGGACAAACTCCTACGAGCAGTACTTC
TRBV5-5	-	TRBJ1-1	-	CASSRKVVGSTEAFF	TGTGCCAGCAGCAGAAAGGTAGTGGGGAGCACTGAAGCTTTCTTT
TRBV11-2	-	TRBJ1-2	-	CASSLAGNNYGYTF	TGTGCCAGCAGCTTAGCGGGGAATAACTATGGCTACACCTTC
TRBV11-2	TRBD2	TRBJ2-7	-	CASSSPGTRSQYF	TGTGCCAGCAGCTCCCCCGGGACTAGAAGTCAGTACTTC
TRBV30	TRBD2	TRBJ2-5	few	CAWNRAGGKTQYF	TGTGCCTGGAATAGAGCGGGGGGGAAGACCCAGTACTTC
TRBV2	-	TRBJ2-5	-	CASSGFLFETQYF	TGTGCCAGTTCGGGATTCCTTTTCGAGACCCAGTACTTC
TRBV2	TRBD2	TRBJ2-3	-	CASRPLAGGGTDTQYF	TGTGCCAGCAGGCCACTAGCGGGGGGAGGCACAGATACGCAGTATTTT
TRBV2	TRBD1	TRBJ2-1	few	CASSEQGAYNEQFF	TGTGCCAGCAGCGAACAGGGGGCTTACAATGAGCAGTTCTTC
TRBV29-1	-	TRBJ2-7	-	CSVGTVETYEQYF	TGCAGCGTTGGGACAGTCGAGACCTACGAGCAGTACTTC
TRBV4-1	-	TRBJ2-6	-	CASSQGGQRGANVLTF	TGCGCCAGCAGCCAAGGGGGGCAAAGAGGGGCCAACGTCCTGACTTTC
TRBV4-1	TRBD1	TRBJ1-2	-	CASSLTFLATGAGGYTF	TGCGCCAGCAGCCTCACTTTCCTTGCAACAGGGGCCGGGGGCTACACCTTC
TRBV10-3	TRBD1	TRBJ1-3	-	CAIRTGRNSGNTIYF	TGTGCCATCAGGACAGGGCGAAACTCTGGAAACACCATATATTTT
TRBV11-3	-	TRBJ2-1	-	CASCQGFCNEQFF	TGTGCCAGCTGCCAGGGGTTTTGCAATGAGCAGTTCTTC
TRBV6-1	TRBD1	TRBJ2-1	-	CASSEEEGTGSVEQFF	TGTGCCAGCAGTGAAGAAGAAGGGACAGGGTCCGTGGAGCAGTTCTTC
TRBV6-6	-	TRBJ1-4	-	CASRDPTGGREKLFF	TGTGCCAGCAGAGACCCGACAGGCGGAAGGGAAAAACTGTTTTTT
TRBV7-3	TRBD1	TRBJ1-2	few	CASSPTGMSYGYTF	TGTGCCAGCAGCCCGACAGGGATGTCCTATGGCTACACCTTC
TRBV14	-	TRBJ1-2	-	CASSLRLDYGYTF	TGTGCCAGCAGCCTGAGATTGGACTATGGCTACACCTTC
TRBV2	TRBD1	TRBJ1-1	-	CASIFGSGSPQTGEEAFF	TGTGCCAGCATATTCGGATCGGGGTCACCTCAAACAGGGGAGGAAGCTTTCTTT
TRBV5-3	-	TRBJ2-2	-	CARSLETYPNTGELFF	TGTGCCAGAAGCTTGGAGACATACCCGAACACCGGGGAGCTGTTTTTT
TRBV7-3	-	TRBJ2-5	-	CASSQTGLETQYF	TGTGCCAGCAGTCAAACAGGGTTGGAGACCCAGTACTTC
TRBV9	TRBD1	TRBJ2-5	-	CASSVAGTGLETQYF	TGTGCCAGCAGCGTAGCCGGGACAGGATTAGAGACCCAGTACTTC
TRBV4-1	-	TRBJ2-7	-	CASSQGPQTGSSYEQYF	TGCGCCAGCAGTCAAGGGCCTCAAACAGGGAGCTCCTACGAGCAGTACTTC
TRBV19	TRBD1	TRBJ2-7	-	CASSVGTGTYEQYF	TGTGCCAGTAGTGTCGGGACAGGAACCTACGAGCAGTACTTC
TRBV27	-	TRBJ2-3	few	CASSPRGIDTQYF	TGTGCCAGCAGCCCTAGGGGGATAGATACGCAGTATTTT
TRBV6-1	TRBD1	TRBJ1-2	-	CASSEDGQGVYGYTF	TGTGCCAGCAGTGAAGACGGACAGGGAGTCTATGGCTACACCTTC
TRBV5-1	TRBD1	TRBJ1-1	few	CASSLQGANTEAFF	TGCGCCAGCAGCTTACAGGGGGCGAACACTGAAGCTTTCTTT
TRBV18	-	TRBJ2-1	-	CASSPTGSGSYNEQFF	TGTGCCAGCTCACCTACCGGTTCCGGTTCCTACAATGAGCAGTTCTTC
TRBV5-1	TRBD2	TRBJ2-2	-	CASSWGTSVGELFF	TGCGCCAGCAGCTGGGGGACTAGCGTCGGGGAGCTGTTTTTT